These T cell receptor beta chains were read from a single sample in a study of blood T cell repertoires in COVID-19. TCRdb keeps only in-frame clones here, not all; method: immunoSEQ multiplex PCR. The table shows about 240,000 clones, with 84% occurring only once. Sample: peripheral blood. All receptors come from a man aged 45-65 years with acute or convalescent COVID-19. Each CDR3 is given with its conserved first and last residue. The D gene is left open where the match is weak. Clone size is given for some rows only: seen once, a few or many times, or a class if the clone is expanded.

clone size | J gene | D gene | V gene | CDR3 protein | CDR3 DNA
. | TRBJ2-7 | . | TRBV7-9 | CASSYEQGWLEQYF | TGTGCCAGCAGCTACGAACAGGGTTGGCTCGAGCAGTACTTC
. | TRBJ2-5 | . | TRBV6-5 | CASSPGGQGTQYF | TGTGCCAGCAGCCCCGGTGGGCAAGGAACCCAGTACTTC
. | TRBJ2-1 | TRBD2 | TRBV7-8 | CASGLSGISYNEQFF | TGTGCCAGCGGACTTAGCGGGATCTCCTACAATGAGCAGTTCTTC
. | TRBJ2-3 | . | TRBV6-5 | CASQDSSTDTQYF | TGTGCCAGCCAGGACAGCAGCACAGATACGCAGTATTTT
. | TRBJ1-1 | TRBD1 | TRBV4-1 | CASSQRDRTTEAFF | TGCGCCAGCAGCCAGAGGGACAGGACCACTGAAGCTTTCTTT
. | TRBJ2-7 | TRBD1 | TRBV30 | CAWNPGTGGYEQYF | TGTGCCTGGAACCCCGGGACAGGGGGCTACGAGCAGTACTTC
. | TRBJ1-1 | . | TRBV5-4 | CASSFGGTEAFF | TGTGCCAGCAGCTTCGGAGGAACTGAAGCTTTCTTT
. | TRBJ1-1 | TRBD1 | TRBV24-1 | CATSRTGLPEAFF | TGTGCCACCAGTCGGACAGGGTTGCCTGAAGCTTTCTTT
. | TRBJ2-7 | TRBD2 | TRBV3-1/TRBV3-2 | CASSRSGGEQYF | TGTGCCAGCAGCCGATCGGGGGGCGAGCAGTACTTC
. | TRBJ1-1 | . | TRBV25-1 | CASSLPGTEAFF | TGTGCCAGCAGCCTGCCCGGCACTGAAGCTTTCTTT
. | TRBJ2-3 | TRBD2 | TRBV7-3 | CASSLGLAETDTQYF | TGTGCCAGCAGCTTAGGACTAGCGGAGACAGATACGCAGTATTTT
few | TRBJ1-4 | . | TRBV29-1 | CSVVAGDEKLFF | TGCAGCGTTGTAGCGGGGGATGAAAAACTGTTTTTT
once | TRBJ1-5 | . | TRBV6-4 | CASSAAVNQPQHF | TGTGCCAGCAGTGCGGCGGTCAATCAGCCCCAGCATTTT
once | TRBJ1-2 | TRBD1 | TRBV7-9 | CASRRDRGGYTF | TGTGCCAGCAGGAGGGACAGGGGAGGCTACACCTTC